Listed below are T cell receptor beta chains from one sample, sequenced in a study of blood T cell repertoires in COVID-19. TCRdb's copy holds only in-frame clones and misses some; the assay was immunoSEQ multiplex PCR. The sample has 130,000 or so clones, roughly 77% seen once. The sequenced sample was peripheral blood. The receptors were gathered from a woman aged 70-85 years with COVID-19, enrolled during active disease. Each CDR3 is given with its conserved first and last residue. The order of the fields is clone size, D gene, V gene, J gene, CDR3 protein, CDR3 DNA. D genes are given only for firm matches. Clone size is given for some rows only: seen once, a few or many times, or a class if the clone is expanded.

>.|TRBD1|TRBV5-1|TRBJ2-3
CASSFEGQGTDTQYF
TGCGCCAGCAGCTTTGAAGGACAGGGCACAGATACGCAGTATTTT
>.|.|TRBV19|TRBJ1-5
CASSIGGSSQPQHF
TGTGCCAGTAGTATAGGAGGGAGCAGCCAGCCCCAGCATTTT
>.|.|TRBV4-2|TRBJ2-7
CASSQGEVTLSYEQYF
TGTGCCAGCAGCCAAGGGGAGGTGACCCTCTCCTACGAGCAGTACTTC
>.|.|TRBV15|TRBJ1-5
CATSRDPQGPQHF
TGTGCCACCAGCAGAGATCCTCAGGGGCCCCAGCATTTT
>.|.|TRBV13|TRBJ1-1
CASSFQGLNTEAFF
TGTGCCAGCAGCTTCCAGGGTCTGAACACTGAAGCTTTCTTT
>.|.|TRBV6-1|TRBJ1-5
CASSDGGRNQPQHF
TGTGCCAGCAGTGACGGGGGGCGCAATCAGCCCCAGCATTTT
>few|.|TRBV2|TRBJ1-1
CASMDTAMAFF
TGTGCCAGCATGGACACGGCGATGGCTTTCTTT
>.|.|TRBV2|TRBJ2-2
CASSKGQNTGELFF
TGTGCCAGCAGTAAGGGACAGAACACCGGGGAGCTGTTTTTT
>.|TRBD1|TRBV11-2|TRBJ2-1
CASSLGDRAYNEQFF
TGTGCCAGCAGCTTGGGGGACAGGGCGTACAATGAGCAGTTCTTC
>.|.|TRBV4-2|TRBJ2-2
CASSQDRGGTTGELFF
TGTGCCAGCAGCCAAGATAGGGGGGGGACAACCGGGGAGCTGTTTTTT
>.|TRBD1|TRBV5-1|TRBJ2-3
CASIQGASGDTQYF
TGCGCCAGCATACAGGGGGCGTCAGGAGATACGCAGTATTTT
>.|.|TRBV3-1/TRBV3-2|TRBJ2-6
CASFAAGANVLTF
TGTGCCAGCTTCGCGGCTGGGGCCAACGTCCTGACTTTC
>.|TRBD2|TRBV6-5|TRBJ2-7
CASSYSGSRGGEQYF
TGTGCCAGCAGTTACTCGGGGTCCCGGGGGGGAGAGCAGTACTTC
>few|.|TRBV4-2|TRBJ2-7
CASSHEKGKGPPYEQYF
TGTGCCAGCAGCCATGAGAAGGGAAAGGGGCCCCCCTACGAGCAGTACTTC
>few|.|TRBV28|TRBJ1-1
CASSPGGNTEAFF
TGTGCCAGCAGTCCGGGGGGGAACACTGAAGCTTTCTTT
>.|TRBD1|TRBV18|TRBJ1-5
CASSPLDRANQPQHF
TGTGCCAGCTCACCACTCGACAGGGCCAATCAGCCCCAGCATTTT
>.|TRBD1|TRBV5-1|TRBJ2-3
CASSLEPDRATDTQYF
TGCGCCAGCAGCTTGGAACCAGACAGGGCGACAGATACGCAGTATTTT
>.|.|TRBV5-8|TRBJ2-3
CASSLGQGGNTDTQYF
TGTGCCAGCAGCTTGGGGCAGGGAGGTAACACAGATACGCAGTATTTT
>few|.|TRBV3-1/TRBV3-2|TRBJ1-5
CASSQGGGGQPQHF
TGTGCCAGCAGCCAAGGGGGGGGAGGTCAGCCCCAGCATTTT
>.|TRBD1|TRBV23-1|TRBJ1-5
CASSQSAGGGQPQHF
TGCGCCAGCAGTCAATCAGCAGGGGGAGGTCAGCCCCAGCATTTT
>.|.|TRBV5-1|TRBJ2-4
CASSRAQGNKNIQYF
TGCGCCAGCAGCCGGGCTCAGGGGAATAAAAACATTCAGTACTTC
>.|TRBD1|TRBV6-5|TRBJ1-1
CASRRQGVAFF
TGTGCCAGCAGGAGACAGGGTGTAGCTTTCTTT
>.|.|TRBV5-5|TRBJ2-1
CASSLVGEPHYNEQFF
TGTGCCAGCAGCTTGGTTGGGGAGCCCCACTACAATGAGCAGTTCTTC
>.|TRBD2|TRBV11-2|TRBJ2-3
CASSLASGGSDTQYF
TGTGCCAGCAGCTTAGCTAGCGGGGGCTCAGATACGCAGTATTTT
>.|.|TRBV7-2|TRBJ1-2
CASSLLAGYGYTF
TGTGCCAGCAGCTTATTAGCGGGGTATGGCTACACCTTC
>.|.|TRBV11-3|TRBJ2-2
CASSSPNRDGSTGELFF
TGTGCCAGCAGCTCGCCCAACAGGGATGGAAGCACCGGGGAGCTGTTTTTT
>.|.|TRBV3-1/TRBV3-2|TRBJ2-5
CASSQGLGETQYF
TGTGCCAGCAGCCAAGGACTAGGGGAGACCCAGTACTTC
>.|TRBD1|TRBV27|TRBJ1-5
CASSSGQARNQPQHF
TGTGCCAGCAGTTCCGGACAGGCTCGCAATCAGCCCCAGCATTTT
>.|TRBD2|TRBV6-2/TRBV6-3|TRBJ2-4
CASSYPAGAPLAKNIQYF
TGTGCCAGCAGTTACCCAGCGGGGGCCCCACTTGCCAAAAACATTCAGTACTTC
>.|.|TRBV6-2/TRBV6-3|TRBJ2-5
CASSYQGSPKGTQYF
TGTGCCAGCAGTTACCAGGGATCCCCAAAAGGGACCCAGTACTTC
>.|.|TRBV6-5|TRBJ2-5
CASSYSNKGVETQYF
TGTGCCAGCAGTTACTCGAATAAGGGAGTGGAGACCCAGTACTTC
>.|.|TRBV4-1|TRBJ1-5
CASSQEAGINQPQHF
TGCGCCAGCAGCCAAGAGGCAGGGATCAATCAGCCCCAGCATTTT
>few|.|TRBV5-4|TRBJ1-2
CASSSEAVNYGYTF
TGTGCCAGCAGCTCCGAGGCCGTCAACTATGGCTACACCTTC
>once|.|TRBV3-1/TRBV3-2|TRBJ2-4
CASSQDLLARNIQYF
TGTGCCAGCAGCCAAGATCTCCTAGCGAGGAACATTCAGTACTTC
>.|.|TRBV6-5|TRBJ1-1
CASSYATGDTEAFF
TGTGCCAGCAGTTACGCCACAGGAGACACTGAAGCTTTCTTT
>.|TRBD1|TRBV2|TRBJ2-2
CVSRDSLNTGELFF
TGTGTCAGCAGGGACAGCCTGAACACCGGGGAGCTGTTTTTT
>once|TRBD1|TRBV6-1|TRBJ2-3
CATGTGGDTQYF
TGTGCCACCGGGACAGGCGGAGATACGCAGTATTTT
>.|.|TRBV28|TRBJ1-2
CASSSPRGGNYGYTF
TGTGCCAGCAGTTCCCCTCGGGGGGGTAACTATGGCTACACCTTC
>.|.|TRBV11-2|TRBJ1-2
CASSRGRVNSIGGYTF
TGTGCCAGCAGCCGAGGGAGGGTCAATTCGATCGGCGGCTACACCTTC
>.|.|TRBV19|TRBJ2-1
CASSVEGAVYNEQFF
TGTGCCAGTAGTGTGGAGGGGGCAGTCTACAATGAGCAGTTCTTC
>.|TRBD2|TRBV11-3|TRBJ2-3
CASSLNAGGDTQYF
TGTGCCAGCAGCTTAAATGCGGGAGGCGATACGCAGTATTTT
>.|.|TRBV7-3|TRBJ1-4
CASSPAGGAGEKLFF
TGTGCCAGCAGCCCGGCCGGGGGGGCAGGTGAAAAACTGTTTTTT
>.|.|TRBV6-2/TRBV6-3|TRBJ1-1
CASSYSFGDTEAFF
TGTGCCAGCAGTTACTCGTTCGGGGACACTGAAGCTTTCTTT
>few|.|TRBV5-1|TRBJ1-6
CASSLEGQLNSPLHF
TGCGCCAGCAGCTTGGAGGGACAATTGAATTCACCCCTCCACTTT
>.|TRBD1|TRBV19|TRBJ1-1
CASSSLDRAGAFF
TGTGCCAGTAGTTCCCTGGACAGGGCGGGAGCTTTCTTT
>.|.|TRBV6-2/TRBV6-3|TRBJ1-1
CASSRTRGLNTEAFF
TGTGCCAGCAGCAGAACTCGCGGGTTGAACACTGAAGCTTTCTTT
>.|TRBD2|TRBV4-1|TRBJ2-2
CASSQDSPSGGFRELFF
TGCGCCAGCAGCCAAGATTCGCCTAGCGGGGGGTTTCGGGAGCTGTTTTTT
>.|TRBD1|TRBV27|TRBJ1-1
CASGGQGVTRIEAFF
TGTGCCAGCGGTGGACAGGGGGTTACACGAATTGAAGCTTTCTTT
>.|.|TRBV9|TRBJ2-1
CASSPRLGAYEQFF
TGTGCCAGCAGCCCCCGACTAGGGGCCTATGAGCAGTTCTTC
>.|.|TRBV5-5|TRBJ2-7
CASSSPRDWYEQYF
TGTGCCAGCAGCAGCCCCAGGGATTGGTACGAGCAGTACTTC